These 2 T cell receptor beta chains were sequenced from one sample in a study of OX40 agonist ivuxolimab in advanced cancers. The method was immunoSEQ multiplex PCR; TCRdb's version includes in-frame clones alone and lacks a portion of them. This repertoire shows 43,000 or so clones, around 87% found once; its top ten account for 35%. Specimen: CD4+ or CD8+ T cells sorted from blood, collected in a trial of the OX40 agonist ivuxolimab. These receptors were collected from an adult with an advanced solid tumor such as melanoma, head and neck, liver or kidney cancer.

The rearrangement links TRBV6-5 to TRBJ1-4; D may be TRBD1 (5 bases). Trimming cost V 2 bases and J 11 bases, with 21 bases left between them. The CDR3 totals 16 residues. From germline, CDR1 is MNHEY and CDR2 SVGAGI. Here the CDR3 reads CASSYTTRGVNDKLFF. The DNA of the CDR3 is TGTGCCAGCAGTTACACCACCCGGGGGGTCAACGATAAACTGTTTTTT.

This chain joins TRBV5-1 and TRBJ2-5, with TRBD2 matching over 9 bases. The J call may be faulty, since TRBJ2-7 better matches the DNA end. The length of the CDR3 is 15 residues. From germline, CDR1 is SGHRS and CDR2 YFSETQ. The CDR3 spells CASSLLAGSSYEQYF. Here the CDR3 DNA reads TGCGCCAGCAGCTTGCTAGCGGGAAGCTCCTACGAGCAGTACTTC.